This T cell receptor (beta chain) was captured in a study of blood T cell repertoires in COVID-19. The wider study: Sites in the United States, Italy and Spain provided acute and convalescent COVID-19 samples.

With V trimmed by 4 bases and J by 0 bases, 4 bases remained unmatched. The germline CDR1 and CDR2 sequences are SGDLS and YYNGEE. This CDR3 is 16 amino acids long. Per the authors' pipeline: Amplified reference gene primers provided the basis for estimating nucleated cell counts. The table came from immunoSEQ multiplex PCR; TCRdb's copy has only in-frame clones and leaves some out. V and J calls and clone size are copied from that table; D and trimming were computed from the DNA. The data contain about 230,000 clones, approximately 84% of them seen just once; the ten biggest clones take up 11%. This TCR derives from a man aged 50 to 60 with COVID-19, enrolled during active disease. The rearrangement links TRBV9 to TRBJ2-3; 11 nucleotides agree with TRBD2. The sequenced material came from peripheral blood. The CDR3 DNA is TGTGCCAGCAGCCCTCGACTAGCGGGAAGCACAGATACGCAGTATTTT. Encoded protein: CASSPRLAGSTDTQYF.